The 6 T cell receptor beta chains given below trace back to one sample, sequenced in a study of T cell responses to AZD1222 COVID-19 vaccine. Clones were sequenced by immunoSEQ multiplex PCR, and TCRdb holds only the in-frame ones, with some missing. Of approximately 180,000 clones in the sample, 75% to 90% were seen once. Material: peripheral blood, obtained on day 0 of AZD1222 vaccination. These receptors originate from an adult in good health.

The chain is built from TRBV5-6 and TRBJ1-1; tentative D call: TRBD1 (6 bases). The CDR3 runs to 14 residues. V was shortened by 4 bases and J by 0 bases, with 10 bases between the two germline ends. Germline loops: CDR1 SGHDT, CDR2 YYEEEE. The CDR3 region has the DNA TGTGCCAGCAGCACCGACAGGATGAACACTGAAGCTTTCTTT. Translated: CASSTDRMNTEAFF.

The V and J genes are TRBV30 and TRBJ2-5; either TRBD1 or TRBD2 may fit D (5 bases each). Germline lookup yields CDR1 GTSNPN and CDR2 SVGIG (reference sequence). The CDR3 is 12 residues long. The ends were cut back, 1 base at V and 5 bases at J, with 8 bases in the middle. The CDR3, as DNA: TGTGCCTGGAGTGGTTGGGGGGAGACCCAGTACTTC. This translates into CAWSGWGETQYF.

The V and J genes are TRBV28 and TRBJ2-1, with TRBD2 identical over 8 bases. The CDR3 has 18 amino acids. After removal of 5 bases from V and 0 bases from J, the junction contained 12 bases not matched to a gene. The germline CDR1 and CDR2 sequences are MDHEN and SYDVKM. The CDR3 sequence: CASSPPWTSPSSYNEQFF. The CDR3 DNA reads TGTGCCAGCAGTCCACCCTGGACTAGCCCTAGCTCCTACAATGAGCAGTTCTTC.

The chain joins TRBV6-2 or TRBV6-3 to TRBJ1-2; D might be TRBD1 (5 bases). The CDR3 is made up of 13 amino acids. Germline V gene lookup returns CDR1 MNHEY and CDR2 SVGEGT. The V end was cut by 6 bases, the J end by 7 bases, with 15 bases between. This CDR3 is CASSQTESSGYTF. CDR3 in DNA: TGTGCCAGCAGCCAGACAGAGTCAAGTGGCTACACCTTC.

The chain uses TRBV5-6 and TRBJ1-5; 12 bases are a match to TRBD1. The CDR3 runs to 14 residues. Germline V lookup: CDR1 SGHDT, CDR2 YYEEEE. Germline trimming cut 3 bases from V and 9 bases from J; bases unmatched to any gene: 4. The CDR3 protein is CASSYGTGGLPQHF. The CDR3 DNA is TGTGCCAGCAGCTATGGGACAGGGGGCTTGCCCCAGCATTTT. The whole variable domain, filled in from reference TRBV5-6 and TRBJ1-5, reads DAGVTQSPTHLIKTRGQQVTLRCSPKSGHDTVSWYQQALGQGPQFIFQYYEEEERQRGNFPDRFSGHQFPNYSSELNVNALLLGDSALYLCASSYGTGGLPQHFGDGTRLSIL.

The DNA for the CDR3 is TGTGCCAGCATCCGAGTGGCGCAGTCTAATGAAAAACTGTTTTTT. This codes for CASIRVAQSNEKLFF. The V and J genes are TRBV28 and TRBJ1-4; the D is unclear. There are 15 residues in the CDR3. V shed 7 bases and J shed 3 bases, with 15 bases lying between them. CDR1 and CDR2 from the germline V gene are MDHEN and SYDVKM.